This T cell receptor beta chain comes out of a study of Ad26.COV2.S vaccination and SARS-CoV-2 variants. Overall study findings and caveats: Vaccine recipients and placebo recipients showed similar non-spike TCR breadth. Spike-specific responses of CD8+ and CD4+ T cells were reported to display substantial breadth after vaccination. Total responses of T cells may have been underestimated by the analyses of TCR breadth and depth.

Treatment meaning: over 15 received Ad26.COV2.S at low or high dose, single or two shots; about 5 received placebo; per-sample allocation not given. Day 63 after the first vaccine or placebo injection was the time point for sampling. In Boston, an adult donor aged 18-55 years took part. The CDR3 has 22 amino acids. From germline, CDR1 is MGHRA and CDR2 YSYEKL. The V and J ends lost 1 base and 7 bases, in that order; junction bases with no gene match: 24. About this clone: The antigen is undetermined.

TCRdb's table, derived via immunoSEQ multiplex PCR, lists solely in-frame clones and lacks some. The profile covers about 440,000 clones, with roughly 88% appearing a single time and about 4.1% taken by the ten largest. V and J are TRBV4-1 and TRBJ2-2, with 10 nucleotides matching TRBD2. The sequence was obtained from a person aged 18-65 years who received the Ad26.COV2.S COVID-19 vaccine or a placebo. The sample was peripheral blood, taken in a trial of Ad26.COV2.S vaccine versus placebo. CDR3 sequence: CASSQVGPRLGPSGRRGGELFF. In DNA form, the CDR3 reads TGCGCCAGCAGCCAAGTTGGCCCGCGATTAGGACCTAGCGGGAGACGTGGCGGGGAGCTGTTTTTT.